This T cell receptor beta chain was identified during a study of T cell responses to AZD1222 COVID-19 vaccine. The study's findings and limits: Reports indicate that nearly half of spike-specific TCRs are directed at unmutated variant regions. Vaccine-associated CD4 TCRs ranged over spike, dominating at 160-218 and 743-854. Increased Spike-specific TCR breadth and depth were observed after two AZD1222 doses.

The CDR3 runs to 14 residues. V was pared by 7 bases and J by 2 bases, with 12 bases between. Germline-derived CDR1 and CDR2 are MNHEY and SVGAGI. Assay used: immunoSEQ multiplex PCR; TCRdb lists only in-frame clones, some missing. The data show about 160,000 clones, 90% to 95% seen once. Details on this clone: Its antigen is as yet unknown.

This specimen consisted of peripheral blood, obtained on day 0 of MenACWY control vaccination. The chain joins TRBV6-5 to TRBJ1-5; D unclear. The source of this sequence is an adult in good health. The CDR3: CASIGFMGNQPQHF. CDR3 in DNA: TGTGCCAGCATTGGGTTCATGGGCAATCAGCCCCAGCATTTT.